This TCR beta chain was sequenced for a study of shared T cell receptors in the human thymus. The assay was immunoSEQ multiplex PCR, and TCRdb's table has in-frame clones only and misses some. The table lists some 640,000 clones, more than 70% of them singletons. The sample was also reused in another study, on human thymus T cells. As that report states: Donors consisted of healthy Finnish infants (having corrective surgery for congenital heart defects). Surgeons resected thymus tissue during corrective heart surgery. Repertoires from thymus and blood appeared to show biased V and J gene usage. As related research reported, thymic repertoires overlapped highly among unrelated individuals.

Sequencing was done on a sample of thymocytes. The sequence was obtained from a boy under two years old with a congenital heart defect.

The CDR3: CARRTGRGNTIYF. The CDR3 nucleotides are TGTGCCAGACGGACAGGGAGAGGAAACACCATATATTTT. The chain combines TRBV2 with TRBJ1-3; 8 nucleotides match TRBD1. CDR1 is SNHLY and CDR2 is FYNNEI in the germline V gene. This CDR3 region has 13 residues. V shed 9 bases and J 4 bases; nucleotides not matched to a gene: 5. The variable domain in full, with the rest retrieved from reference TRBV2 and TRBJ1-3, is EPEVTQTPSHQVTQMGQEVILRCVPISNHLYFYWYRQILGQKVEFLVSFYNNEISEKSEIFDDQFSVERPDGSNFTLKIRSTKLEDSAMYFCARRTGRGNTIYFGEGSWLTVV.